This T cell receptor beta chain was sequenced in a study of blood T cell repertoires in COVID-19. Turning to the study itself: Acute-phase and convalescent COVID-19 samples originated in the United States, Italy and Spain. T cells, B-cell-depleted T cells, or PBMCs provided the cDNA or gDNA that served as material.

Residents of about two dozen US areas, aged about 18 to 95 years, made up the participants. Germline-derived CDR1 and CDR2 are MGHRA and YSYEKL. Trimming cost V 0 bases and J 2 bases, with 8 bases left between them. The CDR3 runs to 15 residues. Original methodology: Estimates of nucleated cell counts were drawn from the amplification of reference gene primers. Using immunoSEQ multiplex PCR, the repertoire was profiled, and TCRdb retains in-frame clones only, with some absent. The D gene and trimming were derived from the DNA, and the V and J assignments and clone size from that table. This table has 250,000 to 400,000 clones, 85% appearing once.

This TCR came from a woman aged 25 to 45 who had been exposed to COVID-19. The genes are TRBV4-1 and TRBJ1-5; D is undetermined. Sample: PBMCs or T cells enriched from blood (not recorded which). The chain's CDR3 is CASSQDEGGNQPQHF. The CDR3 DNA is TGCGCCAGCAGCCAAGATGAGGGCGGCAATCAGCCCCAGCATTTT.